This record concerns one T cell receptor (beta chain) sequence. The antigen is unknown. The source of the sample is a study of cytomegalovirus exposure and HLA in healthy donors. General study results and limits: A prior analysis recorded that most TCR beta V segments were productive about 87% or about 30% of the time. Usually a TCR sequence was rare, but some public TCRs were found in many donors.

The PCR employed 60 Vbeta primers together with 13 Jbeta primers. Assay: immunoSEQ multiplex PCR; the TCRdb copy retains only in-frame clones and omits some. Recorded for this sample: under 200,000 clones. V was trimmed by 3 bases and J by 4 bases, leaving 9 bases between them. Germline V gene lookup returns CDR1 SGHNT and CDR2 YENEEA. The CDR3 runs to 13 residues. The TCR sequence derives from a man aged 25 to 45 in good health and CMV-seronegative. The V call is TRBV11-3, the J call TRBJ2-5; D unresolved. The sample comprised PBMCs. CDR3 sequence: CASSFGPGETQYF. The DNA of the CDR3 is TGTGCCAGCAGCTTTGGCCCGGGAGAGACCCAGTACTTC.